Below, 9 T cell receptor beta chains from the same sample are listed, as sequenced in a study of blood T cell repertoires in COVID-19. This table comes from immunoSEQ multiplex PCR, and its TCRdb copy is limited to in-frame clones, with some not included. The data hold approximately 190,000 clones, with 84% observed a single time. The source material was peripheral blood. These receptors all stem from an older woman with active or convalescent COVID-19.

The chain has TRBV25-1 and TRBJ2-7, with D possibly being TRBD1 (7 bases). Germline V gene data show CDR1 as MGHDK and CDR2 as SYGVNS. The CDR3 length is 16 residues. V lost 4 bases and J lost 3, with 19 bases in between. The chain's CDR3 is CASSGYRRGQSYEQYF. The DNA of the CDR3 is TGTGCCAGCAGTGGATACCGGAGGGGACAGAGCTACGAGCAGTACTTC.

J is TRBJ2-5 and V is TRBV5-1; 12 bases are a match to TRBD2. V lost 3 bases to trimming and J lost 5 bases; unmatched junction nucleotides: 14. The CDR3 spans 18 residues. Germline-derived CDR1 and CDR2 are SGHRS and YFSETQ. CDR3 sequence reads: CASSSRTSGILGLETQYF. The CDR3 DNA sequence: TGCGCCAGCAGCTCCAGGACTAGCGGGATTTTAGGTTTGGAGACCCAGTACTTC.

The V gene is TRBV6-6, the J gene TRBJ2-1, with D possibly matching TRBD2 (5 bases). The germline V gene has CDR1 MNHNY and CDR2 SVGAGI (reference sequence). The CDR3 has 16 amino acids. V lost 5 bases and J 3 bases, leaving 17 bases between the germline ends. CDR3 residues: CASSQLPGTRYNEQFF. CDR3 DNA sequence: TGTGCCAGCAGTCAGCTACCGGGAACCCGCTACAATGAGCAGTTCTTC.

This clone was seen only a few times. V and J are TRBV5-1 and TRBJ2-5; 7 bases fit TRBD2. This CDR3 region has 15 residues. Germline V gene lookup returns CDR1 SGHRS and CDR2 YFSETQ. J was trimmed by 7 bases and V by 7 bases; bases with no gene match: 16. CDR3 DNA: TGCGCCAGCTCCCAGCCGCGGGAGAGCCTTCGGACCCAGTACTTC. This gives the protein CASSQPRESLRTQYF.

V is TRBV7-9 and J is TRBJ2-3; possibly TRBD2 for D (6 bases). This CDR3 is built from 14 residues. Germline V gives CDR1 SEHNR, CDR2 FQNEAQ (reference sequence). The V gene lost 4 bases and the J gene lost 0 bases, with 8 bases spanning the gap. The CDR3 loop reads CASSYSGSTDTQYF. Written as DNA, the CDR3 is TGTGCCAGCAGCTATAGCGGTAGCACAGATACGCAGTATTTT.

The sample holds a few counts of this clone. V usage is TRBV6-5 and J usage is TRBJ1-4; weak D call: TRBD1 (6 bases). This CDR3 contains 14 residues. V lost 7 bases to trimming and J lost 5 bases, with 14 bases between them. CDR1 MNHEY and CDR2 SVGAGI come from the germline V gene. The CDR3 here is CASTLGAGNEKLFF. The CDR3 DNA is TGTGCCAGCACGCTGGGGGCCGGAAATGAAAAACTGTTTTTT.

The CDR3 region has the DNA TGTGCCAGCAGTTTATCGGGGGCGAACACTGAAGCTTTCTTT. This translates into CASSLSGANTEAFF. This chain joins TRBV27 and TRBJ1-1, with D maybe TRBD1 (6 bases). Germline CDR1 reads MNHEY; CDR2 reads SMNVEV (reference sequence). The CDR3 is made up of 14 amino acids. V lost 0 bases and J 1 base, leaving 6 bases between the germline ends.

The rearrangement uses TRBV19 and TRBJ2-3; TRBD2 agrees at 14 bases. The germline gives CDR1 LNHDA, CDR2 SQIVND (reference sequence). The V and J ends lost 7 bases and 4 bases, in that order; junction bases with no gene match: 7. The CDR3 has 16 residues. Here the CDR3 reads CASNRLAGGKADTQYF. The CDR3 nucleotides are TGTGCCAGTAACCGACTAGCGGGAGGGAAGGCAGATACGCAGTATTTT.

The chain recombines TRBV7-8 with TRBJ2-7; TRBD2 aligns across 10 bases. The germline V gene has CDR1 SGHVS and CDR2 FQNEAQ. After removal of 1 base from V and 1 base from J, the junction contained 4 bases not matched to a gene. This CDR3 spans 16 amino acids. The CDR3 DNA is TGTGCCAGCAGCTTAGAGGCTAGCGGGGGTTCCTACGAGCAGTACTTC. Translating gives CASSLEASGGSYEQYF.